This TCR beta chain was recorded in a study of cytomegalovirus exposure and HLA in healthy donors. Study-wide points: Most TCR sequences were seen very rarely across donors, but some public TCRs occurred in many. In vitro, a few CMV-associated chains proved specific for CMV antigens. It emerged from a later analysis that several of the most significant clusters appeared to be linked to common viral pathogens.

As concerns this clone: Antigen: not known.

Primers included in the PCR were 60 Vbeta and 13 Jbeta primers. Assay used: immunoSEQ multiplex PCR; TCRdb lists only in-frame clones, some missing. The sample consists of approximately 140,000 clones, roughly four fifths of them appearing once. CDR1 is LGHNA, CDR2 YNFKEQ, per germline. With 0 bases clipped from V and 0 bases from J, the junction kept 9 bases outside the gene matches. The CDR3 is 20 amino acids. The origin of this receptor is a woman aged 45-65 years in good health and CMV-seronegative. The rearrangement links TRBV4-2 to TRBJ2-3; 13 bases align to TRBD2. Sequenced: PBMCs. CDR3: CASSQERTSGGLSSTDTQYF. CDR3 DNA sequence: TGTGCCAGCAGCCAAGAGAGGACTAGCGGGGGACTATCTAGCACAGATACGCAGTATTTT.